A single sample is the source of the 7 T cell receptor beta chains below, sequenced in a study of graft-versus-host responses after intestinal transplantation. Clones were sequenced by immunoSEQ multiplex PCR, and TCRdb holds only the in-frame ones, with some missing. The sample consists of about 96,000 clones, roughly 92% of them appearing once. Their target antigens are unknown. The specimen was unstimulated CD4+ T cells sorted from spleen or lymph node cells, collected before intestinal transplant. The receptors here all came from a human donor who received an intestinal transplant.

The chain is built from TRBV6-1 and TRBJ1-5, with no clear D. Looked up from germline, CDR1 is MNHNS and CDR2 is SASEGT. Trimming removed 4 bases from V and 2 bases from J, with 15 bases in between. The CDR3 extends over 16 amino acids. CDR3 protein: CASSGREVGGNQPQHF. The CDR3 DNA reads TGTGCCAGCAGTGGTAGAGAGGTCGGTGGCAATCAGCCCCAGCATTTT.

J is TRBJ2-1 and V is TRBV28; D not resolved. Germline V gene data show CDR1 as MDHEN and CDR2 as SYDVKM. This CDR3 has 15 residues. V lost 6 bases, J lost 5 bases, and 17 bases lay in between. For the CDR3, the DNA is TGTGCCAGCAGAGTGCGCGGTAGTCAGGACAATGAGCAGTTCTTC. Its protein product is CASRVRGSQDNEQFF.

The rearrangement uses TRBV27 and TRBJ2-2, with D perhaps matching TRBD2 (5 bases). This CDR3 has 16 amino acids. V was pared by 3 bases and J by 0 bases, with 11 bases between. Germline lookup yields CDR1 MNHEY and CDR2 SMNVEV (reference sequence). The CDR3 DNA sequence: TGTGCCAGCAGTTTCTTGGTGGGAGCGAACACCGGGGAGCTGTTTTTT. Translating it yields CASSFLVGANTGELFF.

The rearrangement joins TRBV5-1 to TRBJ1-1, with a possible D match to TRBD1 (5 bases). Looked up from germline, CDR1 is SGHRS and CDR2 is YFSETQ. The CDR3 runs 13 residues. V was trimmed by 7 bases and J by 4 bases, leaving 14 bases between them. The CDR3 region is CASVEGLGTEAFF. Written as DNA, the CDR3 is TGCGCCAGCGTTGAGGGGCTGGGCACTGAAGCTTTCTTT. Full variable domain (remainder filled in from reference TRBV5-1 and TRBJ1-1): KAGVTQTPRYLIKTRGQQVTLSCSPISGHRSVSWYQQTPGQGLQFLFEYFSETQRNKGNFPGRFSGRQFSNSRSEMNVSTLELGDSALYLCASVEGLGTEAFFGQGTRLTVV.

This clone was seen only a few times. The chain employs TRBV7-9 and TRBJ2-7, with unresolved D. Germline lookup yields CDR1 SEHNR and CDR2 FQNEAQ (reference sequence). The CDR3 has 13 residues. The ends were cut back, 8 bases at V and 2 bases at J, with 13 bases in the middle. CDR3 in DNA: TGTGCCAGCGTGCCCCGCGGCACCTACGAGCAGTACTTC. It codes for CASVPRGTYEQYF.

The chain couples TRBV6-6 to TRBJ1-3; the D is unclear. This CDR3 is 14 amino acids long. V lost 2 bases and J 4 bases, leaving 9 bases between the germline ends. From germline, CDR1 is MNHNY and CDR2 SVGAGI (reference sequence). The CDR3 DNA follows: TGTGCCAGCAGTTACGCAGAGACCGGAAACACCATATATTTT. Protein: CASSYAETGNTIYF.

The chain is built from TRBV7-8 and TRBJ2-7, with TRBD1 identical over 9 bases. The V and J ends lost 5 bases and 4 bases, in that order; junction bases with no gene match: 3. There are 13 residues in the CDR3. Germline V gene lookup returns CDR1 SGHVS and CDR2 FQNEAQ. The CDR3 spells CASSADRGYEQYF. CDR3 nucleotide sequence: TGTGCCAGCAGCGCAGACAGGGGGTACGAGCAGTACTTC.